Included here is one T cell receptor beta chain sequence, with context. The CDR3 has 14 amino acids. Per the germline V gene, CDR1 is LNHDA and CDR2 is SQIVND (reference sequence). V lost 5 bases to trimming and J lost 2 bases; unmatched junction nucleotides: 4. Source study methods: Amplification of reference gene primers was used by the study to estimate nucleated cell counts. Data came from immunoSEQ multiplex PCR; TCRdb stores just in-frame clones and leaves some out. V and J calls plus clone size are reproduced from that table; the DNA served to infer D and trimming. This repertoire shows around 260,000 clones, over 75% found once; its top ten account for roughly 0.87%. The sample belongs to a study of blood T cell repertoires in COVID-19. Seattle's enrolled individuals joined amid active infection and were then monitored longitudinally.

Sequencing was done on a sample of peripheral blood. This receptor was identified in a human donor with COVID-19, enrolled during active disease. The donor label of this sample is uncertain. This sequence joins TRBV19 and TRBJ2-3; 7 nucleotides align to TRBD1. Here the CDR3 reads CASSPDRATDTQYF. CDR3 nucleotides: TGTGCCAGTAGTCCCGACAGGGCCACAGATACGCAGTATTTT.